This T cell receptor (beta chain) was documented in a study of blood T cell repertoires in COVID-19 (dated by TCRdb to about 2020). Some background on the complete study: The collaborator samples originated in the United States, Italy and Spain and spanned the acute and convalescent phases of COVID-19. The material from the prospective study consisted of cDNA or gDNA derived from T cells, B-cell-depleted T cells, or PBMCs. Deeply sampled blood TCRbeta repertoires from subjects exposed to, actively infected with, or recovered from COVID-19 were included in the dataset. The repertoires were made available in a free public database intended to serve as a resource for research on the immune response to SARS-CoV-2. The samples were drawn from two sources: the first 160 participants of the ongoing ImmuneRACE study, and 1,000 to 1,500 subjects contributed by 6 global collaborators. Nearly every sample came with metadata listing a de-identified subject ID, COVID-19 status, age in years and sex. HLA class I and class II types, where available, came from metadata supplied by the sample provider rather than from assay-based typing. General conclusions and limits of the study: The amount of clinical and demographic metadata varied by source and participant and was provided uncurated.

The CDR3 runs 17 amino acids, cysteine and phenylalanine included. Only the CDR3 region is kept as DNA, spanning 51 bases read in frame from base 1. V is cut back by 5 bases and J by 4 bases, with 9 bases in the junction unmatched. As encoded in the germline V gene, CDR1 is SGHDN while CDR2 is FVKESK. TCRbeta CDR3 regions were amplified from genomic DNA by means of the immunoSEQ Assay, a bias-controlled multiplex PCR. The paper's processing steps were these. The number of nucleated cells in each sample was estimated by amplification of reference gene primers within the assay. To quantify the absolute abundance of each unique TCRbeta CDR3 rearrangement, sequence reads were collapsed and filtered. For each sample, productive Simpson clonality was calculated as the square root of Simpson's diversity index across productive rearrangements. This immuneACCESS table, as held by TCRdb, lists in-frame sequences with V and J called but not all clones. Of the missing ones, under half trace to an unresolved V gene in checked studies; the others have no known cause. The DNA was the basis for D and trimming; V, J and clone size are from that table. The sample profile shows about 170,000 clones; approximately 81% of them were found once. The ten largest clones add up to roughly a tenth of the sample.

Whole blood was collected in K2EDTA tubes by collaborating institutions according to the institutions' own protocols. Collaborator samples were shipped for TCRbeta analysis as frozen whole blood, isolated PBMCs, or DNA extracted from either sample type. As regards this clone: Which antigen it targets is not known. The sample holds no much larger clone one base away, and base qualities are not on file.

This sequence was found in a woman of 80 years or more with active or convalescent COVID-19. The chain couples TRBV14 to TRBJ2-3; 13 bases in the junction line up with TRBD2. Source material: peripheral blood. The nucleotides read TGTGCCAGCAGCTTGACTAGCGGGAGGATGGGGCCAGATACGCAGTATTTT. Its amino acids are CASSLTSGRMGPDTQYF.